This T cell receptor (beta chain) was obtained from a study of control samples from healthy donors and cancer patients. Sequencing was performed with immunoSEQ multiplex PCR; in TCRdb, only in-frame clones are kept and a portion is missing. The data contain about 92,000 clones, roughly four fifths of them seen just once; the ten biggest clones take up approximately 9.4%. The CDR3 runs to 14 residues. Germline loops: CDR1 KGHSH, CDR2 LQKENI. Trimming took 6 bases from V and 3 from J; bases not matched to a gene: 5. The sequence derives from a woman aged 60 to 75 in good health. The chain combines TRBV18 with TRBJ1-1; 9 bases are a match to TRBD1. Sequencing used blood. For the CDR3, the DNA is TGTGCCAGCTCGCGACAGGGGGGGTACACTGAAGCTTTCTTT. Protein sequence: CASSRQGGYTEAFF. Based on the CDR3 plus reference TRBV18 and TRBJ1-1, the full variable domain is NAGVMQNPRHLVRRRGQEARLRCSPMKGHSHVYWYRQLPEEGLKFMVYLQKENIIDESGMPKERFSAEFPKEGPSILRIQQVVRGDSAAYFCASSRQGGYTEAFFGQGTRLTVV.